This passage covers 6 T cell receptor beta chains from one sample sequenced in a study of OX40 agonist ivuxolimab in advanced cancers. The repertoire was sequenced with immunoSEQ multiplex PCR; TCRdb's copy has only in-frame clones and lacks some. Of tens of thousands of clones detected, 70% to 90% appear once; the ten largest clones hold about 0.8%. The sequencing here drew on CD4+ or CD8+ T cells sorted from blood, taken in a trial of the OX40 agonist ivuxolimab. The receptors shown here come from an adult with an advanced solid tumor such as melanoma, head and neck, liver or kidney cancer.

This chain uses TRBV28 with TRBJ2-3; 8 nucleotides align to TRBD2. Trimming removed 5 bases from V and 3 bases from J; junction bases left unmatched: 4. The germline CDR1 and CDR2 sequences are MDHEN and SYDVKM. This CDR3 has 14 residues. CDR3 coding DNA: TGTGCCAGCAGTACTAGCGGCGGAACAGATACGCAGTATTTT. Protein product: CASSTSGGTDTQYF.

The chain links TRBV5-1 to TRBJ2-7, with a tentative D call TRBD1 (5 bases). The V and J ends lost 1 base and 0 bases respectively, with 8 bases between them. The V gene's germline CDR1 is SGHRS and CDR2 YFSETQ. CDR3 length: 14 residues. The CDR3 DNA is TGCGCCAGCAGCTTGACAGGCTACTCCTACGAGCAGTACTTC. Its translation is CASSLTGYSYEQYF. The full variable domain, in which reference TRBV5-1 and TRBJ2-7 provide the parts outside the CDR3, is KAGVTQTPRYLIKTRGQQVTLSCSPISGHRSVSWYQQTPGQGLQFLFEYFSETQRNKGNFPGRFSGRQFSNSRSEMNVSTLELGDSALYLCASSLTGYSYEQYFGPGTRLTVT.

The chain's CDR3 is CASGGTPQFF. The DNA of the CDR3 is TGTGCCAGCGGAGGAACGCCGCAGTTCTTC. This chain uses TRBV28 with TRBJ2-1; maybe TRBD2 (5 bases). Trimming took 8 bases from V and 12 from J, leaving 11 bases between them. Germline V gene data show CDR1 as MDHEN and CDR2 as SYDVKM. The CDR3 covers 10 residues. The whole variable domain, remainder taken from reference TRBV28 and TRBJ2-1, is DVKVTQSSRYLVKRTGEKVFLECVQDMDHENMFWYRQDPGLGLRLIYFSYDVKMKEKGDIPEGYSVSREKKERFSLILESASTNQTSMYLCASGGTPQFFGPGTRLTVL.

This clone has only a few counts. This chain links TRBV9 with TRBJ2-1; D unclear. The germline V gene has CDR1 SGDLS and CDR2 YYNGEE. V lost 4 bases and J lost 5, with 16 bases in between. The CDR3 totals 15 residues. CDR3 region: CASSPLPVGDNEQFF. The CDR3 bases are TGTGCCAGCAGCCCCTTACCCGTCGGAGACAATGAGCAGTTCTTC.

The chain employs TRBV19 and TRBJ1-3; 7 bases are a match to TRBD1. The length of the CDR3 is 16 residues. V trimming: 2 bases; J trimming: 0 bases; junction bases outside the gene matches: 4. CDR1 is LNHDA and CDR2 is SQIVND in the germline V gene (reference sequence). As DNA, the CDR3 is TGTGCCAGTAGTATAAGACAGGGACCCTCTGGAAACACCATATATTTT. Protein sequence: CASSIRQGPSGNTIYF.

This chain links TRBV2 with TRBJ2-7; the D call may be TRBD1 or TRBD2 (6 bases each). The CDR3 sequence is 14 residues long. Germline V gives CDR1 SNHLY, CDR2 FYNNEI. V lost 8 bases to trimming and J lost 0 bases, with 14 bases between them. Written as DNA, the CDR3 is TGTGCCAGCGGAGGGGGAGGACCCTCCTACGAGCAGTACTTC. Amino acids: CASGGGGPSYEQYF.